The clone carrying this TCR beta chain has a count of ten or more. No antigen is known for it. These data are taken from a study of metastatic and nonmetastatic thyroid tumors. Study details: Across blood and tumor or nodule tissue, repertoires from malignant and benign thyroid patients were compared with one another. Findings and limits, study-wide: For both blood and tumor, malignant thyroid tumors reportedly showed significantly higher TCR beta diversity than benign nodules did.

Per germline, CDR1 LNHDA and CDR2 SQIVND (reference sequence). The CDR3 extends over 15 amino acids. The V and J ends lost 6 bases and 1 base respectively, with 14 bases between them. In the original analysis: What underpinned the distant-metastasis classifier for papillary thyroid cancer was the set of CDR3 differences across clinicopathological groups. TCRdb recomputed clones from the PCR reads via MiXCR. These V and J calls derive from TCRdb rather than the authors' analysis. The sample has about 25,000 clones, 10% to 15% seen once. All patients reached thyroid surgery having received no treatment beforehand.

The chain is built from TRBV19 and TRBJ2-3; D remains unclear. This receptor was obtained from a female donor with papillary thyroid cancer or a benign thyroid nodule (not recorded which). Some clones in this sample may be carry-over from other donors' samples. The sequenced sample was blood. Here the CDR3 reads CASSMARSRTDTQYF. The CDR3 region has the DNA TGTGCCAGTAGCATGGCGCGGAGTCGCACAGATACGCAGTATTTT.